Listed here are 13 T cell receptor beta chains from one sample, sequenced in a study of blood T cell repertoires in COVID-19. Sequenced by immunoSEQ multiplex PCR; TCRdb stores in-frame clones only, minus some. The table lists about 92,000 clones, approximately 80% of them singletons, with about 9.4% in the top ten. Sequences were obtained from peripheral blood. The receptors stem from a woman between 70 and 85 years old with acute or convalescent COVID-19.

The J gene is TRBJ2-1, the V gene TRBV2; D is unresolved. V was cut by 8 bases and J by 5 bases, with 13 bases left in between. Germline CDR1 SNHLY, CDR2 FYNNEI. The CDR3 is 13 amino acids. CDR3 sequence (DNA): TGTGCCAGCCTCCTTGATAGTGACAATGAGCAGTTCTTC. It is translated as CASLLDSDNEQFF.

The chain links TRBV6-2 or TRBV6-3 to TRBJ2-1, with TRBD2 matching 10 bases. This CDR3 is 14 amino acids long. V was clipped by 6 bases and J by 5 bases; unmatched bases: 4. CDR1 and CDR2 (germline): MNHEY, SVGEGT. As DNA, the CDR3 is TGTGCCAGCAGCATAGCGGGGGGCAACAATGAGCAGTTCTTC. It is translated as CASSIAGGNNEQFF.

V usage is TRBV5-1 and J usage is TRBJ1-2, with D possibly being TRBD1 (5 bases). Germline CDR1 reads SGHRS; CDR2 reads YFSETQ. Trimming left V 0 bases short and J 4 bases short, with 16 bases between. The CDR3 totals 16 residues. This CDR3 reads CASSLAGAGTGYGYTF. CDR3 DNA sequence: TGCGCCAGCAGCTTGGCCGGTGCAGGGACTGGCTATGGCTACACCTTC.

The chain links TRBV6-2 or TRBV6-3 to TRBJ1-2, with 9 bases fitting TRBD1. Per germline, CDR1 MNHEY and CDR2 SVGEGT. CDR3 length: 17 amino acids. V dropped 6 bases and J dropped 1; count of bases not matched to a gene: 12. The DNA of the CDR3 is TGTGCCAGCAGCCCGAGGGGGACAGGGATAATTAACTATGGCTACACCTTC. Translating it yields CASSPRGTGIINYGYTF.

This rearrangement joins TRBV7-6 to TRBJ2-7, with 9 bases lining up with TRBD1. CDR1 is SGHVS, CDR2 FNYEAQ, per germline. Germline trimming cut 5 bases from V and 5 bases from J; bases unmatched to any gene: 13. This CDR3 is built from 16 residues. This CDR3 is CASSPNPGTGTDEQYF. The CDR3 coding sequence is TGTGCCAGCAGCCCAAACCCCGGGACAGGGACTGACGAGCAGTACTTC. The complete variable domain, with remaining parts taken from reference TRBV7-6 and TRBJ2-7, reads GAGVSQSPRYKVTKRGQDVALRCDPISGHVSLYWYRQALGQGPEFLTYFNYEAQQDKSGLPNDRFSAERPEGSISTLTIQRTEQRDSAMYRCASSPNPGTGTDEQYFGPGTRLTVT.

CDR3: CASSAQPRYGYTF. For the CDR3, the DNA is TGTGCCAGCAGCGCACAGCCCCGCTATGGCTACACCTTC. The rearrangement uses TRBV9 and TRBJ1-2; D remains ambiguous. The CDR3 runs to 13 residues. Trimming stripped 3 bases from V and 4 bases from J, with 10 bases between. Germline assignment: CDR1 SGDLS and CDR2 YYNGEE.

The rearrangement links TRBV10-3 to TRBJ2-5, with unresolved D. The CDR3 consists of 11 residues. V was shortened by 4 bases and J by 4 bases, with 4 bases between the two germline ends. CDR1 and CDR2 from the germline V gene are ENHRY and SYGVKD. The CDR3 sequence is CAISVRETQYF. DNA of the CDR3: TGTGCCATCAGTGTCCGAGAGACCCAGTACTTC.

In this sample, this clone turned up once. The CDR3 spells CASSPVIGGGKANEKLFF. CDR3 DNA: TGTGCCAGCAGTCCCGTGATTGGGGGCGGTAAGGCTAATGAAAAACTGTTTTTT. The chain combines TRBV28 with TRBJ1-4, with D maybe TRBD1 (6 bases). CDR3 length: 18 residues. V was shortened by 5 bases and J by 3 bases, with 22 bases between the two germline ends. Germline V gives CDR1 MDHEN, CDR2 SYDVKM.

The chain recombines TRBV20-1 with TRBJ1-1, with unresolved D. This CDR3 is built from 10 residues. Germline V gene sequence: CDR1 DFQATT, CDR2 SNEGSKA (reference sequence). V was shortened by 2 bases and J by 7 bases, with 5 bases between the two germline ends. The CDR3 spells CSARILEAFF. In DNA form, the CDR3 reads TGCAGTGCTAGAATCCTTGAAGCTTTCTTT.

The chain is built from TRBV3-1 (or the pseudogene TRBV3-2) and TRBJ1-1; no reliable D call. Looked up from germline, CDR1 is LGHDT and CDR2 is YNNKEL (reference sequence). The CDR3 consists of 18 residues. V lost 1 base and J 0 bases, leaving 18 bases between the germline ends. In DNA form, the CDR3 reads TGTGCCAGCAGCCAAGGCAGGCACTCCTCCTTAGTGAACACTGAAGCTTTCTTT. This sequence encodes CASSQGRHSSLVNTEAFF.

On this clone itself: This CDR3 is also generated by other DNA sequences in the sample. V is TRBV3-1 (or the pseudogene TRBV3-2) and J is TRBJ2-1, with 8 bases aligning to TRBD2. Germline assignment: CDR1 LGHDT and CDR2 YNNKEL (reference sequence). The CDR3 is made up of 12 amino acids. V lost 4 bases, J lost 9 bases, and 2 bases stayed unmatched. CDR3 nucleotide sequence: TGTGCCAGCAGCCCCCTAGCGGGTGAGCAGTTCTTC. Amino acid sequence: CASSPLAGEQFF.

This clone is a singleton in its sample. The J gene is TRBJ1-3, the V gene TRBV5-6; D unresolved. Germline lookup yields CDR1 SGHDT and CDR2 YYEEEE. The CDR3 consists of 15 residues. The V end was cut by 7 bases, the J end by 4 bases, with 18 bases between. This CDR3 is CASAPRGPGGNTIYF. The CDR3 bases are TGTGCCAGCGCCCCGAGAGGGCCTGGAGGAAACACCATATATTTT.

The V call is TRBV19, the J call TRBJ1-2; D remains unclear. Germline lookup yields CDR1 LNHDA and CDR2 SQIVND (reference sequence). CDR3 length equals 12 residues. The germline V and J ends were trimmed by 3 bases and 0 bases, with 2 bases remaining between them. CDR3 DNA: TGTGCCAGTAGTATCACTAACTATGGCTACACCTTC. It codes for CASSITNYGYTF.